A single sample is the source of the 19 T cell receptor beta chains below, sequenced in a study of shared clonotypes between healthy human individuals (dated by TCRdb to 2019 to 2021). The protocol used for the library was the immunoSEQ multiplex PCR assay. This immuneACCESS table, as held by TCRdb, lists in-frame sequences with V and J called but not all clones. Of the missing ones, under half trace to an unresolved V gene in checked studies; the others have no known cause. In this sample the table shows 300,000 or so clones, around 72% of which occur a single time. The top ten clonotypes cover around a tenth of the sample. Input material: memory CD4+ T cells sorted from blood. The intended sense of this specimen's cell subset or site label: CD45RA-negative fraction. The receptors here all came from a man aged 25-45 years in good health.

The V gene is TRBV5-1, the J gene TRBJ2-4, with a possible D match to TRBD1 (5 bases). The CDR3 has 13 amino acids. V shed 1 base and J shed 8 bases, with 10 bases lying between them. Per the germline V gene, CDR1 is SGHRS and CDR2 is YFSETQ. The CDR3 nucleotides read TGCGCCAGCAGCTTGTCCAGGGATGACATTCAGTACTTC. Its protein is CASSLSRDDIQYF.

This clone was recorded a few times. This rearrangement joins TRBV15 to TRBJ1-2; 7 bases match TRBD1. This CDR3 has 15 residues. In germline, CDR1 is LNHNV, CDR2 YYDKDF (reference sequence). V was clipped by 0 bases and J by 5 bases; unmatched bases: 6. DNA for the CDR3: TGTGCCACCAGCAGAGATGACAGGGCCCTATATGGCTACACCTTC. It encodes CATSRDDRALYGYTF.

The chain carries TRBV5-4 and TRBJ2-2, with D possibly being TRBD2 (5 bases). The ends were cut back, 5 bases at V and 3 bases at J, with 11 bases in the middle. Germline V gene sequence: CDR1 SGHNT, CDR2 YYREEE (reference sequence). The CDR3 extends over 14 amino acids. CDR3 DNA sequence: TGTGCCAGCAGTGATCCGGGGTACACCGGGGAGCTGTTTTTT. Its translation: CASSDPGYTGELFF.

V usage is TRBV14 and J usage is TRBJ2-1, with 11 bases aligning to TRBD2. V shed 4 bases, J shed 5 bases, and the junction held 10 bases outside the gene matches. Looked up from germline, CDR1 is SGHDN and CDR2 is FVKESK. The CDR3 sequence is 17 residues long. CDR3 DNA sequence: TGTGCCAGCAGCCCTCTCGACGTAGCGGGAGGGAACAATGAGCAGTTCTTC. Residues: CASSPLDVAGGNNEQFF.

The chain carries TRBV6-6 and TRBJ1-5; D unclear. CDR1 and CDR2 from the germline V gene are MNHNY and SVGAGI (reference sequence). The length of the CDR3 is 16 residues. V lost 2 bases and J 2 bases, leaving 13 bases between the germline ends. DNA for the CDR3: TGTGCCAGCAGTTACGGGCCGAGGTCGGGCAATCAGCCCCAGCATTTT. It specifies CASSYGPRSGNQPQHF.

The chain combines TRBV5-4 with TRBJ2-2; D may be TRBD1 (6 bases). Between the trimmed V and J ends, which lost 0 bases and 5 bases, there was a span of 8 bases. The CDR3 is 14 amino acids. Per germline, CDR1 SGHNT and CDR2 YYREEE (reference sequence). The CDR3 region has the DNA TGTGCCAGCAGCTTGGGACAGGCGACCGGGGAGCTGTTTTTT. This gives the protein CASSLGQATGELFF.

Only a few counts were recorded for this clone. The chain is built from TRBV5-1 and TRBJ2-6; D is unclear. The germline V gene encodes CDR1 SGHRS and CDR2 YFSETQ. V lost 4 bases, J lost 3 bases, and 11 bases lay in between. The CDR3 extends over 15 amino acids. The CDR3: CASSPGSGGANVLTF. DNA for the CDR3: TGCGCCAGCAGCCCAGGTTCAGGTGGGGCCAACGTCCTGACTTTC.

The V gene is TRBV15, the J gene TRBJ1-1; D is undetermined. Trimming pared 0 bases from V and 6 bases from J, leaving 8 bases between. This CDR3 has 13 amino acids. Germline CDR1 and CDR2: LNHNV and YYDKDF (reference sequence). In DNA form, the CDR3 reads TGTGCCACCAGCAGAGATCCGACGGCTGAAGCTTTCTTT. The encoded protein is CATSRDPTAEAFF. Variable domain in full (rest from reference TRBV15 and TRBJ1-1): DAMVIQNPRYQVTQFGKPVTLSCSQTLNHNVMYWYQQKSSQAPKLLFHYYDKDFNNEADTPDNFQSRRPNTSFCFLDIRSPGLGDTAMYLCATSRDPTAEAFFGQGTRLTVV.

The table lists this clone with a few counts. J is TRBJ2-2 and V is TRBV14; D is ambiguous. Germline V gene sequence: CDR1 SGHDN, CDR2 FVKESK. Trimming stripped 1 base from V and 7 bases from J, with 10 bases between. CDR3 length equals 14 residues. The CDR3 protein is CASSQVLVYGELFF. The CDR3 DNA follows: TGTGCCAGCAGCCAAGTCCTAGTCTACGGGGAGCTGTTTTTT.

This clone came up once. The chain recombines TRBV28 with TRBJ2-1; D possibly corresponds to TRBD1 (5 bases). The V end lost 3 bases, the J end lost 0 bases, and 9 bases lay between the germline ends. The CDR3 extends over 15 amino acids. In germline, CDR1 is MDHEN, CDR2 SYDVKM. CDR3 region: CASSLTVSSYNEQFF. In DNA, the CDR3 is TGTGCCAGCAGTTTGACAGTCAGCTCCTACAATGAGCAGTTCTTC.

This sequence joins TRBV4-3 and TRBJ2-1, with D possibly being TRBD2 (6 bases). The CDR3 has 16 residues. Germline V gene sequence: CDR1 LGHNA, CDR2 YSLEER. The V gene lost 2 bases and the J gene lost 8 bases, with 19 bases spanning the gap. CDR3 nucleotide sequence: TGCGCCAGCAGCCAATACCTTGCGGGGCGTGGAGATGAGCAGTTCTTC. Translated: CASSQYLAGRGDEQFF.

In its sample, this clone was seen once. The chain employs TRBV2 and TRBJ2-2; no definite D call. This CDR3 contains 13 residues. The germline CDR1 and CDR2 sequences are SNHLY and FYNNEI. Trimming removed 6 bases at V and 4 bases at J, with 9 bases between. The DNA of the CDR3 is TGTGCCAGCAGGACCGCAGGCACCGGGGAGCTGTTTTTT. It encodes CASRTAGTGELFF.

The chain carries TRBV18 and TRBJ2-5, with unresolved D. This CDR3 spans 13 amino acids. V was clipped by 1 base and J by 3 bases, with 6 bases between them. The germline V gene encodes CDR1 KGHSH and CDR2 LQKENI. The CDR3 loop reads CASSPHVKETQYF. CDR3 bases: TGTGCCAGCTCACCACACGTGAAAGAGACCCAGTACTTC.

This clone was recorded only once. This sequence joins TRBV7-2 and TRBJ2-7, with 9 bases matching TRBD1. V lost 3 bases to trimming and J lost 4 bases; unmatched junction nucleotides: 1. CDR3 length: 13 residues. From germline, CDR1 is SGHTA and CDR2 FQGNSA. CDR3 sequence reads: CASSFDRGYEQYF. DNA for the CDR3: TGTGCCAGCAGCTTTGACAGGGGGTACGAGCAGTACTTC.

The chain employs TRBV11-1 and TRBJ1-2; D might be TRBD1 (6 bases). With 0 bases removed from V and 6 bases from J, the gap between germline ends came to 14 bases. Germline assignment: CDR1 SGHAT and CDR2 FQDESV (reference sequence). The CDR3 is 15 amino acids. CDR3 loop: CASSLAGTNVDGYTF. Here the CDR3 DNA reads TGTGCCAGCAGCTTAGCAGGGACAAATGTGGATGGCTACACCTTC.

V is TRBV4-3 and J is TRBJ2-1; D is possibly TRBD1 (7 bases). Germline CDR1 and CDR2: LGHNA and YSLEER. The CDR3 totals 15 residues. V was cut by 1 base and J by 8 bases, with 15 bases left in between. CDR3 in DNA: TGCGCCAGCAGCCAAGGAGGCGCAGGGGGGCATGAGCAGTTCTTC. This translates into CASSQGGAGGHEQFF.

The sample holds one count of this clone. The chain employs TRBV28 and TRBJ2-7, with 8 bases that match TRBD2. This CDR3 region has 14 residues. CDR1 and CDR2 (germline): MDHEN, SYDVKM. With 7 bases clipped from V and 7 bases from J, the junction kept 12 bases outside the gene matches. The CDR3 loop reads CASKAGAPLWEQYF. The CDR3 DNA is TGTGCCAGCAAAGCGGGAGCCCCCCTGTGGGAGCAGTACTTC. The variable domain in full, completed from reference TRBV28 and TRBJ2-7, reads DVKVTQSSRYLVKRTGEKVFLECVQDMDHENMFWYRQDPGLGLRLIYFSYDVKMKEKGDIPEGYSVSREKKERFSLILESASTNQTSMYLCASKAGAPLWEQYFGPGTRLTVT.

This chain uses TRBV6-5 with TRBJ2-5, with D possibly called TRBD1 or TRBD2 (5 bases each). The CDR3 consists of 14 residues. Germline V gene sequence: CDR1 MNHEY, CDR2 SVGAGI. V was trimmed by 7 bases and J by 5 bases, leaving 17 bases between them. CDR3 DNA: TGTGCCAGCATGGGTCATAACAGGAGGGAGACCCAGTACTTC. Translated, it gives CASMGHNRRETQYF.

CDR3: CASSLAGDNTGELFF. In DNA form, the CDR3 reads TGCGCCAGCAGCTTGGCGGGGGACAACACCGGGGAGCTGTTTTTT. J is TRBJ2-2 and V is TRBV5-1; D may be TRBD2 (6 bases). V gave up 0 bases and J gave up 2 bases, with 8 bases separating them. Germline V gene data show CDR1 as SGHRS and CDR2 as YFSETQ. CDR3 size: 15 residues.